The 9 T cell receptor beta chains listed next were all sequenced from one sample in a study of blood T cell repertoires in COVID-19 (TCRdb year 2020). The library was built by means of the immunoSEQ multiplex PCR assay. Drawn from immuneACCESS, this table holds only the in-frame rearrangements with V and J called that TCRdb kept. Clones are partly lost; checked studies trace under half to an unresolved V gene and leave the rest unexplained. This sample has about 170,000 clones in its table, and approximately 80% of those were observed once. The ten largest clones capture 12% of the sample. Sequenced input: PBMCs or T cells enriched from blood (not recorded which). These receptors were obtained from a man over 45 who had recovered from COVID-19.

V is TRBV7-9 and J is TRBJ2-7, with TRBD2 identical over 10 bases. Unmatched junction bases numbered 6, after V lost 1 base and J lost 6 bases. Germline CDR1 reads SEHNR; CDR2 reads FQNEAQ (reference sequence). CDR3 length equals 15 residues. CDR3 sequence: CASSLVSGGASEQYF. CDR3 sequence (DNA): TGTGCCAGCAGCTTAGTGAGCGGGGGGGCCTCCGAGCAGTACTTC.

This clone was observed a few times. This CDR3 is CASSYVAGNTGELFF. The CDR3 DNA follows: TGTGCCAGCAGTTATGTAGCGGGGAACACCGGGGAGCTGTTTTTT. This rearrangement joins TRBV6-2 or TRBV6-3 to TRBJ2-2; 7 bases line up with TRBD2. The CDR3 covers 15 residues. Germline V lookup: CDR1 MNHEY, CDR2 SVGEGT. V gave up 3 bases and J gave up 1 base; unmatched junction bases: 2.

This clone showed up just a few times. The chain combines TRBV28 with TRBJ1-6; no definite D call. V shed 2 bases and J shed 0 bases, with 11 bases lying between them. CDR3 length equals 17 residues. Germline CDR1 and CDR2: MDHEN and SYDVKM. The CDR3 is CASSLVGRSSYNSPLHF. The CDR3 DNA sequence: TGTGCCAGCAGTTTAGTGGGGAGGAGCTCCTATAATTCACCCCTCCACTTT.

The V call is TRBV12-3 or TRBV12-4, the J call TRBJ1-5; D possibly corresponds to TRBD1 (6 bases). The V and J ends lost 4 bases and 4 bases respectively, with 8 bases between them. The CDR3 runs 13 residues. The CDR3 is CASSWTANQPQHF. DNA of the CDR3: TGTGCCAGCAGTTGGACAGCGAATCAGCCCCAGCATTTT.

The V and J genes are TRBV28 and TRBJ1-5, with 8 positions matching TRBD1. This CDR3 is 16 amino acids long. The V segment lost 10 bases and the J segment 0 bases; nucleotides outside the gene matches: 11. The germline V gene has CDR1 MDHEN and CDR2 SYDVKM. The CDR3 protein is CATHRGTGYSNQPQHF. DNA for the CDR3: TGTGCCACCCATCGGGGGACAGGTTATAGCAATCAGCCCCAGCATTTT. Variable domain in full (rest from reference TRBV28 and TRBJ1-5): DVKVTQSSRYLVKRTGEKVFLECVQDMDHENMFWYRQDPGLGLRLIYFSYDVKMKEKGDIPEGYSVSREKKERFSLILESASTNQTSMYLCATHRGTGYSNQPQHFGDGTRLSIL.

This chain links TRBV6-5 with TRBJ2-2; the D gene is possibly TRBD2 (6 bases). CDR1 MNHEY and CDR2 SVGAGI come from the germline V gene. Between the trimmed V and J ends, which lost 2 bases and 9 bases, there was a span of 16 bases. The CDR3 extends over 15 amino acids. CDR3 region: CASSYPGVIDRELFF. CDR3 in DNA: TGTGCCAGCAGTTACCCGGGGGTGATAGATAGGGAGCTGTTTTTT.

The V gene is TRBV15, the J gene TRBJ1-2, with 7 positions matching TRBD1. The germline V gene has CDR1 LNHNV and CDR2 YYDKDF (reference sequence). J gave up 6 bases and V 1 base, and 11 bases lay outside the gene matches. The CDR3 consists of 16 residues. CDR3 nucleotides: TGTGCCACCAGCAGAGGTCAGAGACAGGGCAGGGATGGCTACACCTTC. Its translation is CATSRGQRQGRDGYTF.

J is TRBJ1-4 and V is TRBV25-1; a weak D match, TRBD1 (6 bases). CDR3 size: 17 residues. The germline V gene has CDR1 MGHDK and CDR2 SYGVNS. V was trimmed by 3 bases and J by 5 bases, leaving 19 bases between them. The CDR3 DNA is TGTGCCAGCAGTGAGCCCGACAGAGGGACATGGAATGAAAAACTGTTTTTT. It yields the protein CASSEPDRGTWNEKLFF.

V is TRBV5-4 and J is TRBJ2-1, with D maybe TRBD2 (5 bases). The CDR3 is 14 residues long. Germline values: CDR1 SGHNT, CDR2 YYREEE (reference sequence). The V end lost 0 bases, the J end lost 9 bases, and 13 bases lay between the germline ends. The CDR3 protein is CASSLEPSSGEQFF. CDR3 bases: TGTGCCAGCAGCTTGGAACCTAGCTCAGGTGAGCAGTTCTTC.